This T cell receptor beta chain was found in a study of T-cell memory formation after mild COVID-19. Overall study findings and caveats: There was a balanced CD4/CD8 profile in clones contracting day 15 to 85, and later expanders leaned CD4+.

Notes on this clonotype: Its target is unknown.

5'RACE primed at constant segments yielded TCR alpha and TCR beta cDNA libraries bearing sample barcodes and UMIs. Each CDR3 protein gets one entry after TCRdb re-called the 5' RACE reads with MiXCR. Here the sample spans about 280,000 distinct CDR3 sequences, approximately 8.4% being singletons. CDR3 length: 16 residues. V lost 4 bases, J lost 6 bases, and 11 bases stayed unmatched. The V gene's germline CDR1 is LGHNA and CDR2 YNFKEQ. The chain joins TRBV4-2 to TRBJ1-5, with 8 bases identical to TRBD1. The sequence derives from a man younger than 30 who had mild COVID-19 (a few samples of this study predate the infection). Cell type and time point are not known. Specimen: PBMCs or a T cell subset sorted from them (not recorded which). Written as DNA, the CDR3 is TGTGCCAGCAGCCGAGTGGAGCAGGGGGCCTTTCAGCCCCAGCATTTT. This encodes CASSRVEQGAFQPQHF.